Presented here are 2 T cell receptor beta chains from one specimen sequenced in a study of OX40 agonist ivuxolimab in advanced cancers. Assay: immunoSEQ multiplex PCR; the TCRdb copy retains only in-frame clones and omits some. The sample lists about 93,000 clones, roughly 90% occurring once. This specimen was CD4+ or CD8+ T cells sorted from blood, taken in a trial of the OX40 agonist ivuxolimab. Receptors originate from an adult with an advanced solid tumor such as melanoma, head and neck, liver or kidney cancer.

The V call is TRBV19, the J call TRBJ2-2; D possibly corresponds to TRBD1 (6 bases). Germline V gives CDR1 LNHDA, CDR2 SQIVND (reference sequence). This CDR3 has 15 residues. Trimming took 6 bases from V and 1 from J, leaving 12 bases between them. CDR3: CASRPGHLNTGELFF. Written as DNA, the CDR3 is TGTGCCAGTAGACCGGGACATTTGAACACCGGGGAGCTGTTTTTT.

The chain recombines TRBV19 with TRBJ1-5; weak D call: TRBD1 (6 bases). Germline CDR1 LNHDA, CDR2 SQIVND (reference sequence). The ends were cut back, 2 bases at V and 5 bases at J, with 13 bases in the middle. The CDR3 has 15 residues. CDR3 residues: CASSIFRDKDQPQHF. CDR3 coding DNA: TGTGCCAGTAGTATATTCCGGGACAAAGATCAGCCCCAGCATTTT. Full variable domain (missing parts from reference TRBV19 and TRBJ1-5): DGGITQSPKYLFRKEGQNVTLSCEQNLNHDAMYWYRQDPGQGLRLIYYSQIVNDFQKGDIAEGYSVSREKKESFPLTVTSAQKNPTAFYLCASSIFRDKDQPQHFGDGTRLSIL.